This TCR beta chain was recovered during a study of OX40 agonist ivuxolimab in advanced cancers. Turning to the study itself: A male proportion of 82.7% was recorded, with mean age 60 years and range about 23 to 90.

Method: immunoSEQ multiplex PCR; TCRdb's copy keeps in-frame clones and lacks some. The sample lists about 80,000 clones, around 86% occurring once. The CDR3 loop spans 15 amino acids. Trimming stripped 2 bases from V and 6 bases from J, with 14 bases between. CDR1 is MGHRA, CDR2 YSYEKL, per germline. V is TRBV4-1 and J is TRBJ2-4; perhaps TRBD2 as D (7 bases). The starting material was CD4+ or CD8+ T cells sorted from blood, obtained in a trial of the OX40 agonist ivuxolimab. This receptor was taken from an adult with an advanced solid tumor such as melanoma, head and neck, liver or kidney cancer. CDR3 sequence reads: CASSQTGGRANIQYF. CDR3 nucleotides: TGCGCCAGCAGCCAAACCGGGGGGCGGGCAAACATTCAGTACTTC.